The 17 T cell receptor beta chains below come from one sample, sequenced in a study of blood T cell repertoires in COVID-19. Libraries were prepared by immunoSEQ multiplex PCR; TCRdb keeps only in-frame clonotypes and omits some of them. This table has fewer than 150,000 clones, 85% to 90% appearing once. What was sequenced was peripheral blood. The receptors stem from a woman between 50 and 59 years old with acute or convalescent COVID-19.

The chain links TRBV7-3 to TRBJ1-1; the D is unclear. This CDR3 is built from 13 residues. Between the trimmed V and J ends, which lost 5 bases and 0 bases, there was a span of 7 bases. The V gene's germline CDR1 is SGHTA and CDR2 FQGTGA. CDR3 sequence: CASSHDMNTEAFF. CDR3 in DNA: TGTGCCAGCAGCCATGACATGAACACTGAAGCTTTCTTT.

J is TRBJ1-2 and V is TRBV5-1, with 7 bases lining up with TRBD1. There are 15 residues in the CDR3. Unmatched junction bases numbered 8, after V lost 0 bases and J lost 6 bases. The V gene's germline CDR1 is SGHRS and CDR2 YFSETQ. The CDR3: CASSLGQGLGDGYTF. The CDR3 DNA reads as TGCGCCAGCAGCTTGGGACAGGGTCTTGGGGATGGCTACACCTTC.

The CDR3 loop reads CASTFLAGVTGELFF. The CDR3 nucleotides are TGTGCCAGCACCTTCCTAGCGGGGGTCACCGGGGAGCTGTTTTTT. The chain couples TRBV7-2 to TRBJ2-2, with TRBD2 identical over 10 bases. The trim removed 7 bases at V and 4 bases at J, leaving 6 bases unmatched. The CDR3 totals 15 residues. The germline V gene has CDR1 SGHTA and CDR2 FQGNSA.

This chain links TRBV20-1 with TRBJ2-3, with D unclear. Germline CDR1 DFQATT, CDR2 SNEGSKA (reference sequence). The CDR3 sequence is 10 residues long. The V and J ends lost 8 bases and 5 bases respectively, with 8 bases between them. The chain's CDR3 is CSPTRDTQYF. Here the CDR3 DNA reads TGCAGTCCTACGCGAGATACGCAGTATTTT.

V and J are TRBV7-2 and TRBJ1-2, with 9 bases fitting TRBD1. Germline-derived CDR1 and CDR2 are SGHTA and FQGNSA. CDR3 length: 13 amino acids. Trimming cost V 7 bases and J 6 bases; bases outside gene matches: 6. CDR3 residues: CASTMTGGDGYTF. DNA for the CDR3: TGTGCCAGCACCATGACAGGGGGAGATGGCTACACCTTC.

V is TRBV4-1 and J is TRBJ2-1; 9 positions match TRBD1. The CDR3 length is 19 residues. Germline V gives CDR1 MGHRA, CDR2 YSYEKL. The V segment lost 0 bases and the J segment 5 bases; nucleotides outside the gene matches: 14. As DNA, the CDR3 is TGCGCCAGCAGCCAAGACGAGCTAGACTCGGGACAGGGTGACAATGAGCAGTTCTTC. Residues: CASSQDELDSGQGDNEQFF.

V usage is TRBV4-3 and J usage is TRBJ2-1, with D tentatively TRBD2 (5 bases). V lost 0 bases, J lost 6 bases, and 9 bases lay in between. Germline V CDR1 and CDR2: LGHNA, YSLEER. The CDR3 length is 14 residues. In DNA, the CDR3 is TGCGCCAGCAGCCAAGAAAGGACTGGCAATGAGCAGTTCTTC. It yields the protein CASSQERTGNEQFF.

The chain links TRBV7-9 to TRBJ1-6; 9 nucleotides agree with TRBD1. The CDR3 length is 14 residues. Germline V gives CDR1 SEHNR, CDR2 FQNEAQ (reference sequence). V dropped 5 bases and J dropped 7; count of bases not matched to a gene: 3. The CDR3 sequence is CASSRDRENSPLHF. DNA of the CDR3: TGTGCCAGCAGCAGGGACAGGGAAAATTCACCCCTCCACTTT.

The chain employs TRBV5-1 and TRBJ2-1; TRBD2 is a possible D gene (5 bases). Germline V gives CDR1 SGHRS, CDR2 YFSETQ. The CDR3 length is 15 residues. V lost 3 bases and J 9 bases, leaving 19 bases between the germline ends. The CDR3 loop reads CASSSLEWRTGEQFF. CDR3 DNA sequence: TGCGCCAGCAGCTCACTAGAGTGGCGCACTGGTGAGCAGTTCTTC.

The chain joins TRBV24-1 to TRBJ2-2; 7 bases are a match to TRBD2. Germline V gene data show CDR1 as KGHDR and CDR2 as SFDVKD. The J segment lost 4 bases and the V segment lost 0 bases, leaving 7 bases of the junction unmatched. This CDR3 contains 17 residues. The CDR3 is CATSDLSGGSSTGELFF. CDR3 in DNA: TGTGCCACCAGTGATTTGTCTGGCGGGAGCTCCACCGGGGAGCTGTTTTTT.

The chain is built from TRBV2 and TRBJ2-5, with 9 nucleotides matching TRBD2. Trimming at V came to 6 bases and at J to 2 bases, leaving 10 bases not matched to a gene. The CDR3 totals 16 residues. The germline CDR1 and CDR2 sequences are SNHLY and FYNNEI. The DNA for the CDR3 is TGTGCCAGCAGCCCCCGGGCTAGCGGGACTCAAGAGACCCAGTACTTC. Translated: CASSPRASGTQETQYF. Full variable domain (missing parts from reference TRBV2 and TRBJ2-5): EPEVTQTPSHQVTQMGQEVILRCVPISNHLYFYWYRQILGQKVEFLVSFYNNEISEKSEIFDDQFSVERPDGSNFTLKIRSTKLEDSAMYFCASSPRASGTQETQYFGPGTRLLVL.

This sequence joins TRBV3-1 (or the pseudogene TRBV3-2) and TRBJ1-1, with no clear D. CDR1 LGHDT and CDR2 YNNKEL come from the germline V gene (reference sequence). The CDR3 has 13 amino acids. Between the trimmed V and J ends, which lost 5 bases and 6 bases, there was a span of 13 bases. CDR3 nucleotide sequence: TGTGCCAGCAGCTCCAGACAAAACGCTGAAGCTTTCTTT. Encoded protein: CASSSRQNAEAFF.

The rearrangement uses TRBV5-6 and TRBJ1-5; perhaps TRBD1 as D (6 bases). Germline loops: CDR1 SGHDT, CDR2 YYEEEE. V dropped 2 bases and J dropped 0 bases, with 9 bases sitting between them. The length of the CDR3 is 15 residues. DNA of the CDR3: TGTGCCAGCAGCTTAGGCAGGGGTAGCAATCAGCCCCAGCATTTT. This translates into CASSLGRGSNQPQHF.

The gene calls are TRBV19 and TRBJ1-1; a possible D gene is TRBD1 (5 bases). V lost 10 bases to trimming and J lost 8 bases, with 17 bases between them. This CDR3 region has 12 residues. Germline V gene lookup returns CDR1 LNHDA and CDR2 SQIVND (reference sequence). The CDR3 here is CATSTWGGEAFF. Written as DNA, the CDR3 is TGTGCCACCTCCACTTGGGGGGGAGAAGCTTTCTTT.

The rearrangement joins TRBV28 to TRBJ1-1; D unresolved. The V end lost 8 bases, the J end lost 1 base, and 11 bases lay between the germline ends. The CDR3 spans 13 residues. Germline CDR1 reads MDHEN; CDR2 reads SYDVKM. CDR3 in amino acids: CASSTPRNTEAFF. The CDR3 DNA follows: TGTGCCAGCTCTACCCCCCGGAACACTGAAGCTTTCTTT.

CDR3 protein: CASSLRTFQETQYF. The CDR3 DNA is TGTGCCAGCAGCTTGCGGACTTTCCAAGAGACCCAGTACTTC. The chain uses TRBV5-5 and TRBJ2-5; D may be TRBD2 (5 bases). The germline V gene has CDR1 SGHKS and CDR2 YYEKEE (reference sequence). The CDR3 consists of 14 residues. Trimming took off 1 base at V and 1 base at J, with 8 bases between the two ends.

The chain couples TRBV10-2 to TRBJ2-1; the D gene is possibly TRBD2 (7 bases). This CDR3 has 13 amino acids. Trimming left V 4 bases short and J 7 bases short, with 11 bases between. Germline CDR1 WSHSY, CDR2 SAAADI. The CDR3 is CASSVKGGNEQFF. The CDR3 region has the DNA TGCGCCAGCAGTGTAAAGGGGGGGAATGAGCAGTTCTTC.